This T cell receptor (beta chain) was recorded in a study of cytomegalovirus exposure and HLA in healthy donors. To note about this clone: What it binds is not known.

Libraries were prepared by immunoSEQ multiplex PCR; TCRdb keeps only in-frame clonotypes and omits some of them. The repertoire holds roughly 45,000 clones, 94% seen once, with 7.8% in the top ten. Study outcomes and limitations: In the roughly 120 validation repertoires, a later analysis found that first-cohort TCR clusters tended to co-occur. TCR sequences were mostly rare, though some public TCRs occurred in many donors. A list of approximately 160 TCR beta chains associated with cytomegalovirus was given. The classifier reportedly diagnosed cytomegalovirus status with high sensitivity and specificity.

Trimming shortened V by 1 base and J by 1 base, and 12 bases separated the two germline ends. Germline V gene sequence: CDR1 SGHDT, CDR2 YYEEEE. The CDR3 consists of 16 residues. The gene calls are TRBV5-6 and TRBJ1-5, with TRBD1 as a possible D gene (6 bases). The receptor was derived from a woman under 30 in good health and CMV-seropositive. Sequencing input: PBMCs. The CDR3 bases are TGTGCCAGCAGCTTGACAGGGCCCCCCAGCAATCAGCCCCAGCATTTT. Residues: CASSLTGPPSNQPQHF. The full variable domain, its missing parts supplied by reference TRBV5-6 and TRBJ1-5, is DAGVTQSPTHLIKTRGQQVTLRCSPKSGHDTVSWYQQALGQGPQFIFQYYEEEERQRGNFPDRFSGHQFPNYSSELNVNALLLGDSALYLCASSLTGPPSNQPQHFGDGTRLSIL.